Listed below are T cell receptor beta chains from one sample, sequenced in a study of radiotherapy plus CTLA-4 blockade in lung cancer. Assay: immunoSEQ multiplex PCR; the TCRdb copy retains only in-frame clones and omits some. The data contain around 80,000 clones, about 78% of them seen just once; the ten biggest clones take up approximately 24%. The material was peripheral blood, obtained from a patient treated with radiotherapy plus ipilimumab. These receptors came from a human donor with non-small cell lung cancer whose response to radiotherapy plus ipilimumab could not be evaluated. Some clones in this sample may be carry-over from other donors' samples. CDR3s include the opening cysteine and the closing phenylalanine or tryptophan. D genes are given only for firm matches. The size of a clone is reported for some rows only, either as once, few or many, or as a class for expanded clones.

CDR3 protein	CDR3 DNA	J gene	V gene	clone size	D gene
CASRWDREETQYF	TGCGCCAGCAGGTGGGACAGAGAAGAGACCCAGTACTTC	TRBJ2-5	TRBV5-1	.	TRBD1
CASGLQGGRTGELFF	TGTGCTAGTGGTTTGCAGGGCGGAAGGACCGGGGAGCTGTTTTTT	TRBJ2-2	TRBV12-5	.	.
CASSYSAGLSSYEQYF	TGTGCCAGCAGTTACTCGGCAGGGCTGAGCTCCTACGAGCAGTACTTC	TRBJ2-7	TRBV6-5	once	.
CASILRASGGAIHEQFF	TGTGCCAGCATCTTGCGGGCTAGCGGGGGGGCGATCCATGAGCAGTTCTTC	TRBJ2-1	TRBV27	once	TRBD2
CASSYLGGGTEAFF	TGTGCCAGCAGTTACCTCGGGGGGGGCACTGAAGCTTTCTTT	TRBJ1-1	TRBV2	.	.
CASRLQGAQGYTF	TGTGCCAGCAGGCTTCAGGGGGCGCAAGGCTACACCTTC	TRBJ1-2	TRBV6-6	.	TRBD1
CASSFGQGVGEQYF	TGTGCCAGCAGCTTTGGGCAGGGGGTGGGCGAGCAGTACTTC	TRBJ2-7	TRBV5-6	.	TRBD1
CASNEQGGNEKLFF	TGCGCCAGCAACGAGCAGGGGGGTAATGAAAAACTGTTTTTT	TRBJ1-4	TRBV5-1	.	TRBD1
CASSQYQLAEVSNEQFF	TGCGCCAGCAGCCAGTACCAATTAGCGGAGGTGTCGAATGAGCAGTTCTTC	TRBJ2-1	TRBV4-1	.	.
CASSQGLVLSGANVLTF	TGCGCCAGCAGCCAAGGGCTGGTCCTCTCTGGGGCCAACGTCCTGACTTTC	TRBJ2-6	TRBV4-1	.	.
CASSEGTGHSPLHF	TGTGCCAGCAGTGAAGGGACAGGGCATTCACCCCTCCACTTT	TRBJ1-6	TRBV2	.	TRBD1
CASSPIDGTEAFF	TGTGCCAGCAGCCCTATTGACGGGACTGAAGCTTTCTTT	TRBJ1-1	TRBV5-8	.	.
CASSSFGLARVSDTQYF	TGTGCCAGCAGCTCCTTCGGACTAGCCAGAGTCTCGGATACGCAGTATTTT	TRBJ2-3	TRBV7-2	.	TRBD2
CASSLRTGNTGELFF	TGCGCCAGCAGCTTAAGGACAGGGAACACCGGGGAGCTGTTTTTT	TRBJ2-2	TRBV5-1	.	TRBD1
CASSLDRTGAHGYTF	TGTGCCAGCAGCTTGGACCGGACAGGGGCCCATGGCTACACCTTC	TRBJ1-2	TRBV5-4	.	TRBD1
CASSVGSGGSDTQYF	TGTGCCAGCAGTGTCGGTAGCGGGGGCTCAGATACGCAGTATTTT	TRBJ2-3	TRBV2	.	TRBD2
CASSPLLTGADTEAFF	TGTGCCAGCAGCCCACTCCTGACAGGGGCGGACACTGAAGCTTTCTTT	TRBJ1-1	TRBV4-2	.	TRBD1
CASSSGTVGSTDTQYF	TGTGCCAGCAGCTCAGGGACAGTCGGCAGCACAGATACGCAGTATTTT	TRBJ2-3	TRBV11-2	.	TRBD1
CASSLGTLYQETQYF	TGTGCCAGCAGCTTAGGGACTCTGTACCAAGAGACCCAGTACTTC	TRBJ2-5	TRBV7-2	.	.
CASSVGDRDYEQYF	TGTGCCAGCAGCGTAGGAGACAGGGACTACGAGCAGTACTTC	TRBJ2-7	TRBV9	.	TRBD1
CASSVRTSAYEQYF	TGTGCCAGCAGCGTACGGACTAGCGCGTACGAGCAGTACTTC	TRBJ2-7	TRBV9	.	TRBD2
CASRQGMNNSPLHF	TGTGCCAGTCGACAGGGGATGAATAATTCACCCCTCCACTTT	TRBJ1-6	TRBV6-5	.	TRBD1
CASSLELAGFYEQYF	TGCGCCAGCAGCTTGGAGCTAGCGGGTTTTTACGAGCAGTACTTC	TRBJ2-7	TRBV5-1	.	TRBD2
CASSLGQGQDEQYF	TGCGCCAGCAGCTTGGGACAGGGGCAGGACGAGCAGTACTTC	TRBJ2-7	TRBV5-1	.	TRBD1
CASSLPTSSYNSPLHF	TGTGCCAGCAGCTTGCCGACTAGCTCCTATAATTCACCCCTCCACTTT	TRBJ1-6	TRBV11-2	once	.
CASSPDRDQTQYF	TGTGCCAGCAGCCCTGACAGGGACCAGACCCAGTACTTC	TRBJ2-5	TRBV11-2	.	TRBD1
CASSLAQSGELFF	TGTGCCAGCAGCTTGGCACAGTCAGGGGAGCTGTTTTTT	TRBJ2-2	TRBV5-3	.	.
CASSPSGGSQPQHF	TGTGCCAGCTCACCAAGCGGGGGTTCTCAGCCCCAGCATTTT	TRBJ1-5	TRBV18	.	.
CASSSGGAEAFF	TGCGCCAGCAGCTCTGGGGGGGCTGAAGCTTTCTTT	TRBJ1-1	TRBV5-1	.	.
CASGQSQSYEQYF	TGTGCCAGCGGACAGAGTCAGTCCTACGAGCAGTACTTC	TRBJ2-7	TRBV7-2	.	.
CASSDRYATNEKLFF	TGTGCCAGCAGCGACAGATATGCAACTAATGAAAAACTGTTTTTT	TRBJ1-4	TRBV6-1	.	.
CASSLEFSGGPFVYEQFF	TGTGCCAGCAGCTTGGAATTTAGCGGGGGCCCATTTGTCTATGAGCAGTTCTTC	TRBJ2-1	TRBV5-6	.	TRBD2
CAISDGTHLNTEAFF	TGTGCCATCAGTGACGGGACACACTTGAACACTGAAGCTTTCTTT	TRBJ1-1	TRBV10-3	few	.
CASSLSEGSWEETQYF	TGTGCCAGCAGTTTATCGGAGGGCTCCTGGGAAGAGACCCAGTACTTC	TRBJ2-5	TRBV27	.	.
CATSRDTAVDYGYTF	TGTGCCACCAGCAGAGATACCGCTGTAGACTATGGCTACACCTTC	TRBJ1-2	TRBV15	.	.
CASSPGNTEAFF	TGTGCCAGCAGTCCCGGGAACACTGAAGCTTTCTTT	TRBJ1-1	TRBV28	.	.
CASSLRGREVSIYF	TGTGCCAGCAGCTTGCGGGGGCGAGAAGTATCCATATATTTT	TRBJ1-3	TRBV7-2	.	.
CASSLPGGLYNEQFF	TGTGCCAGCAGCCTCCCCGGTGGACTTTACAATGAGCAGTTCTTC	TRBJ2-1	TRBV7-9	.	.
CASSPYPWNTGELFF	TGTGCCAGCAGCCCTTATCCGTGGAACACCGGGGAGCTGTTTTTT	TRBJ2-2	TRBV7-2	.	.